The sequence of this T cell receptor (beta chain) was determined in a study of shared clonotypes between healthy human individuals. For the study at large: CD4 naive and CD4 memory each took three plates per donor, while CD8 naive took two and CD8 memory one.

Findings and limits, study-wide: Clonotypes shared by all four donors outscored non-shared clonotypes in generation probability.

This clone showed up just once. What it recognizes is unknown. It was across several immunoSEQ plates that each subset's genomic DNA was evenly split. Some 30,000 T cell genomes (approximately 0.2 ug DNA) went into each sorted-subset replicate. Using immunoSEQ multiplex PCR, the repertoire was profiled, and TCRdb retains in-frame clones only, with some absent. Of about 110,000 clones listed, roughly 70% were seen once; the top ten hold approximately 25%. J lost 8 bases, V lost 6 bases, and 9 bases had no gene match. This CDR3 comprises 15 residues. Germline V gene lookup returns CDR1 SGHAT and CDR2 FQNNGV.

Sequenced input: memory CD8+ T cells sorted from blood. Sample subset: CD45RO+ cells pooled with CCR7-negative TemRA cells. The chain joins TRBV11-2 to TRBJ2-1; 11 bases line up with TRBD2. This TCR was sampled from a woman aged 25 to 39 in good health. For the CDR3, the DNA is TGTGCCAGCAGACATAGCGGGAGGGCCGGGTATGAGCAGTTCTTC. It translates to CASRHSGRAGYEQFF.